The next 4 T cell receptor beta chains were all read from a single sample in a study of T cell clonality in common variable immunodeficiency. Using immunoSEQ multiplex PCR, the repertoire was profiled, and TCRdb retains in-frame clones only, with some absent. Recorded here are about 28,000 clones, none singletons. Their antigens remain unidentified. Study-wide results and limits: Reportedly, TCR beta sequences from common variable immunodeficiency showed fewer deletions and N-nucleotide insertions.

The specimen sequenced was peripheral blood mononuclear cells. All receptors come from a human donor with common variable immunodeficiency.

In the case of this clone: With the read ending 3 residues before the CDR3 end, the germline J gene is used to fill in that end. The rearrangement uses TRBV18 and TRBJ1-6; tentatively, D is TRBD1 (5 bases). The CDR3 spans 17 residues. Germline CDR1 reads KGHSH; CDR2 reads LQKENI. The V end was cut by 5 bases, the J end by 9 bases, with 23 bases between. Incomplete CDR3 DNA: TGTGCCAGCTCATCCCTCCTCGGACGGGGACTTAGTTCACCC. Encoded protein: CASSSLLGRGLSSP. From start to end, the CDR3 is CASSSLLGRGLSSPLHF.

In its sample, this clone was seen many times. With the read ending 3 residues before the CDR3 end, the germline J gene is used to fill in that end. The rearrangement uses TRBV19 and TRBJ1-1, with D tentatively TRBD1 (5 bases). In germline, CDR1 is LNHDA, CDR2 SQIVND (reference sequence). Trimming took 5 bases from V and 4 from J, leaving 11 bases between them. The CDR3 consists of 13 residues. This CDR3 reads CASSAQGGTEAFF. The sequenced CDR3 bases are TGTGCCAGTAGTGCCCAGGGAGGCACTGAA.

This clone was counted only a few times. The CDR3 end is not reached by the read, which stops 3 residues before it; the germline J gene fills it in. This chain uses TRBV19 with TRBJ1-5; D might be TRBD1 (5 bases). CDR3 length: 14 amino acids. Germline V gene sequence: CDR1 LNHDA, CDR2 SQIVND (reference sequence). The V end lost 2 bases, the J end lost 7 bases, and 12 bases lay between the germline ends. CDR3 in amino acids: CASSISGGYQPQHF. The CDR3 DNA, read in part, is TGTGCCAGTAGTATAAGCGGGGGATACCAGCCC.

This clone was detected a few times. This CDR3 is CSVSGEGIHSDTQYF. Partial CDR3 DNA: TGCAGCGTGTCGGGGGAGGGGATTCATTCAGATACG. This rearrangement joins TRBV29-1 to TRBJ2-3; TRBD2 matches at 7 bases. The read falls 3 residues short of the CDR3 end, and the missing part is taken from the germline J gene. This CDR3 contains 15 residues. The V gene end was trimmed by 6 bases and the J gene end by 4 bases; junction bases not matched to a gene: 13. The V gene's germline CDR1 is SQVTM and CDR2 ANQGSEA.